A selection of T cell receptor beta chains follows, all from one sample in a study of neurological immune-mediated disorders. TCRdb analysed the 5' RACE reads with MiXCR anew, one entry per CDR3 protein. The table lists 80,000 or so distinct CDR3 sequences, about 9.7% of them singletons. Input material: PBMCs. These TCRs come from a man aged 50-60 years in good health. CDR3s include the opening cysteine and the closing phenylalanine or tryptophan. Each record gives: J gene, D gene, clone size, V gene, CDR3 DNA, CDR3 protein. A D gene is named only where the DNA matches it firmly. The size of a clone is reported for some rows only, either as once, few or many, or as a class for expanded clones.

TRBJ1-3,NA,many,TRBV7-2,TGTGCCAGCAGCGAAGTCCGGGCTGGAAACACCATATATTTT,CASSEVRAGNTIYF
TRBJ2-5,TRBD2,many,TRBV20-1,TGCAGTGCTGGGCGACTAGCGGGGATACAAGAGACCCAGTACTTC,CSAGRLAGIQETQYF
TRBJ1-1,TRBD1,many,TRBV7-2,TGTGCCAGCAGCTCAGGGGGTACGACCACTGAAGCTTTCTTT,CASSSGGTTTEAFF
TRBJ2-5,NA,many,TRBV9,TGTGCCAGCAGCGTCCGGGGGACCCAAGAGACCCAGTACTTC,CASSVRGTQETQYF
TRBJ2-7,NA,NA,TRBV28,TGTGCCAGCAAGCTCCCCGCTCCTAATGGATTCGACGAGCAGTACTTC,CASKLPAPNGFDEQYF
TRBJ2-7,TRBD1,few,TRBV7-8,TGTGCCAGCAGCCTAGTGACAGGGTTTGCCGAGCAGTACTTC,CASSLVTGFAEQYF
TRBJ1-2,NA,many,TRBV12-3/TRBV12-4,TGTGCCAGCAGTCCGCAGGTTGCCGGCGGCTACACCTTC,CASSPQVAGGYTF
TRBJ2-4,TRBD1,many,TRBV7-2,TGTGCCAGCAGCCCGGACAGGGGAAAAGACATTCAGTACTTC,CASSPDRGKDIQYF
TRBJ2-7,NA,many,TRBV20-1,TGCAGTGCTAGAGCTGGCAAGTCCTACGAGCAGTACTTC,CSARAGKSYEQYF
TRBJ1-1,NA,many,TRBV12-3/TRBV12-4,TGTGCCAGCAGTTTAAGTTACAGGGCAGGGGAAGCTTTCTTT,CASSLSYRAGEAFF
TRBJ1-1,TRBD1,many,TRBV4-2,TGTGCCAGCAGCCAGGTGGGGGAGGGGGCCGGAATTGAAGCTTTCTTT,CASSQVGEGAGIEAFF
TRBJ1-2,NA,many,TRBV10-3,TGTGCCATCAGTGATGGGCAGCCCGAAAACACCTTC,CAISDGQPENTF
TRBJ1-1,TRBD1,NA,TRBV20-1,TGCAGTGCTAGTACAGGGGACGTTGAAGCTTTCTTT,CSASTGDVEAFF
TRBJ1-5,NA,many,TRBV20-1,TGCAGTGCTAGGGCTTACGGGGATAACAATCAGCCCCAGCATTTT,CSARAYGDNNQPQHF
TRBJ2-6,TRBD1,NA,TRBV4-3,TGCGCCAGCAGCCAAGGGACAGGGGGGGCTGGGCCCAACGTCCTGACTTTC,CASSQGTGGAGPNVLTF
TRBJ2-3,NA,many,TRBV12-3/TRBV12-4,TGTGCCAGCAGTTTTGTTTTAGAGGGCCGGGCTTTAGATACGCAGTATTTT,CASSFVLEGRALDTQYF
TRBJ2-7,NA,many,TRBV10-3,TGTGCCATCAGCTACCGGGACGGACCCTACGAGCAGTACTTC,CAISYRDGPYEQYF
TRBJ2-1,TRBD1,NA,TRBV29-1,TGCAGCGTTCAGGGGGAAGGCTCCTACAATGAGCAGTTCTTC,CSVQGEGSYNEQFF
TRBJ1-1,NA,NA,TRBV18,TGTGCCAGCTCACCGGGAAGGTTTAAGACTGAAGCTTTCTTT,CASSPGRFKTEAFF
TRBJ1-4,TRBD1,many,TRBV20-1,TGCAGTGCTAGTGCTTCGACAGGGGGAGAAAAACTGTTTTTT,CSASASTGGEKLFF
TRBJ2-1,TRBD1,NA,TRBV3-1,TGTGCCAGCAGCCTTCGGGACAGGGGGCACCATGAGCAGTTCTTC,CASSLRDRGHHEQFF
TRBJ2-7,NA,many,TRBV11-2,TGTGCCAGCAGCCTAAATTCGCAGGGTATAAACGAGCAGTACTTC,CASSLNSQGINEQYF
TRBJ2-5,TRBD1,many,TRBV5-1,TGCGCCAGCAGCACCCCGACAGGGAAAGAGACCCAGTACTTC,CASSTPTGKETQYF
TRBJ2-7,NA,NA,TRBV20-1,TGCAGTGCTAGAGATGACGGGGGCAGGGCTCGGGGCGAGCAGTACTTC,CSARDDGGRARGEQYF
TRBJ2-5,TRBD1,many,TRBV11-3,TGTGCCAGCAGCATGGGACAGGCGTCGGAGACCCAGTACTTC,CASSMGQASETQYF
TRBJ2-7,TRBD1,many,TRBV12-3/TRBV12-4,TGTGCCAGCAGTTGGGGGGGACAGGGGGCGCTTGAGCAGTACTTC,CASSWGGQGALEQYF
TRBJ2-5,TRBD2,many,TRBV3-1,TGTGCCAGCAGCCCCATGACGACTAGCGGGGAGACCCAGTACTTC,CASSPMTTSGETQYF
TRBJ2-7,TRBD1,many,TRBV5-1,TGCGCCAGCAGCCCTGGACAGGGCGGTTACGAGCAGTACTTC,CASSPGQGGYEQYF
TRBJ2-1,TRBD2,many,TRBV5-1,TGCGCCAGCAGCTTGGGACTAGCGGGTGTTTACAATGAGCAGTTCTTC,CASSLGLAGVYNEQFF
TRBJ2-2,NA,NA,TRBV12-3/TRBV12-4,TGTGCCAGCAGTTTGGGAAACACCGGGGAGCTGTTTTTT,CASSLGNTGELFF
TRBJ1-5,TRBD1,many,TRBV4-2,TGTGCCAGCAGCCAAGTTTCAGGGGGAAACAGCAATCAGCCCCAGCATTTT,CASSQVSGGNSNQPQHF
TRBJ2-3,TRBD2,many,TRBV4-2,TGTGCCAGCAGCCAAGATCTAGCGGGGGGGTTCGGAGATACGCAGTATTTT,CASSQDLAGGFGDTQYF
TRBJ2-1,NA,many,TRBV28,TGTGCCAGCAGGACATCGGGAGTGCCGTTCTTC,CASRTSGVPFF
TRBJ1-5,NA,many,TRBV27,TGTGCCAGCAGTCGAGGAGTGGGAGACCAGCCCCAGCATTTT,CASSRGVGDQPQHF
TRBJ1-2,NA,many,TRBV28,TGTGCCAGCGGGGGGGCAAACTATGGCTACACCTTC,CASGGANYGYTF
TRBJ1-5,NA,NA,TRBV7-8,TGTGCCAGCAGCTTAGAGCGGGTGGTGGGGCCCCAGCATTTT,CASSLERVVGPQHF
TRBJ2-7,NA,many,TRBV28,TGTGCCAGCAGATCGGCCGACGAGCAGTACTTC,CASRSADEQYF
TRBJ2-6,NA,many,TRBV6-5,TGTGCCAGCTCCCGGGCGGGGGCCTCTGGGGCCAACGTCCTGACTTTC,CASSRAGASGANVLTF
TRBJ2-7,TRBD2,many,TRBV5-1,TGCGCCAGCAGCATTCTAGCGGGGAGCTCCTACGAGCAGTACTTC,CASSILAGSSYEQYF
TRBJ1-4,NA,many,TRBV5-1,TGCGCCAGCAGCTTGGAACGGTCTACCAATGAAAAACTGTTTTTT,CASSLERSTNEKLFF
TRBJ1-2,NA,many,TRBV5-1,TGCGCCAGCAGCTTCTTGCCGACCGCGTCTGACTATGGCTACACCTTC,CASSFLPTASDYGYTF
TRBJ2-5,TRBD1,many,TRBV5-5,TGTGCCAGCAGCTCAGGGGGCACCCAAGAGACCCAGTACTTC,CASSSGGTQETQYF
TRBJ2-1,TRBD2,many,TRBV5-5,TGTGCCAGCAGCTTGTTTGGGCGGGAGCGCTACAATGAGCAGTTCTTC,CASSLFGRERYNEQFF
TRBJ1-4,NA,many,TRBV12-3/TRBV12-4,TGTGCCAGCAGTGTTGGAGGGCGTAATGAAAAACTGTTTTTT,CASSVGGRNEKLFF
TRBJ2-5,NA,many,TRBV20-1,TGCAGTGCCCAGATGGGCGGGGCAGAGACCCAGTACTTC,CSAQMGGAETQYF
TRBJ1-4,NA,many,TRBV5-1,TGCGCCAGCAGGAGAGGGGAACCTAATGAAAAACTGTTTTTT,CASRRGEPNEKLFF
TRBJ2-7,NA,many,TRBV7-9,TGTGCCAGCAGACCTTCAGATGAGGTATACGAGCAGTACTTC,CASRPSDEVYEQYF
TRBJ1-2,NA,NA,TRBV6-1,TGTGCCAGCAGTGAAACTACGACAGGCAGGCAGGGTGGCTACACCTTC,CASSETTTGRQGGYTF
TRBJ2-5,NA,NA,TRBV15,TGTGCCACCAGCAGAGAGGAGGGGCCCCAAGAGACCCAGTACTTC,CATSREEGPQETQYF
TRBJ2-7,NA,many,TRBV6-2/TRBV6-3,TGTGCCAGCAGTTGGGGGCTTAGGCGGGAGAGCTCCTACGAGCAGTACTTC,CASSWGLRRESSYEQYF
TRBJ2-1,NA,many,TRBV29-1,TGCAGCGTTGTAACAGGGCAAGGCAATGAGCAGTTCTTC,CSVVTGQGNEQFF
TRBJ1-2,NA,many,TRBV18,TGTGCCAGCTCACTCGAAGGAACAGGGCTTACCTATGGCTACACCTTC,CASSLEGTGLTYGYTF
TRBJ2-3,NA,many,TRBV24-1,TGTGCCACCAGTGAACCGGGACGGAAGGTAGATACGCAGTATTTT,CATSEPGRKVDTQYF
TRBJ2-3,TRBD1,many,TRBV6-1,TGTGCCAGCAGTGAAGGAACAGGGGTAGATACGCAGTATTTT,CASSEGTGVDTQYF
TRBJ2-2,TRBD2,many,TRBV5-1,TGCGCCAGCAGCGAGGGACTAGCGGCCGGGGAGCTGTTTTTT,CASSEGLAAGELFF
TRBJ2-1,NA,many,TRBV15,TGTGCCACCAGCAGAGATAGGTCACACTATGAGCAGTTCTTC,CATSRDRSHYEQFF
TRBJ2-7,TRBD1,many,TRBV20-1,TGCAGTGCTAGGGTAAAAATAGGTCGGGACAGATCTCAAGAGCAGTACTTC,CSARVKIGRDRSQEQYF
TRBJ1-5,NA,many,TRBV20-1,TGCAGTGCTATGGGGACGGTATATAGCAATCAGCCCCAGCATTTT,CSAMGTVYSNQPQHF
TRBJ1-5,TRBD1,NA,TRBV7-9,TGTGCCAGCAGCGCGGGACAGAATCAGCCCCAGCATTTT,CASSAGQNQPQHF